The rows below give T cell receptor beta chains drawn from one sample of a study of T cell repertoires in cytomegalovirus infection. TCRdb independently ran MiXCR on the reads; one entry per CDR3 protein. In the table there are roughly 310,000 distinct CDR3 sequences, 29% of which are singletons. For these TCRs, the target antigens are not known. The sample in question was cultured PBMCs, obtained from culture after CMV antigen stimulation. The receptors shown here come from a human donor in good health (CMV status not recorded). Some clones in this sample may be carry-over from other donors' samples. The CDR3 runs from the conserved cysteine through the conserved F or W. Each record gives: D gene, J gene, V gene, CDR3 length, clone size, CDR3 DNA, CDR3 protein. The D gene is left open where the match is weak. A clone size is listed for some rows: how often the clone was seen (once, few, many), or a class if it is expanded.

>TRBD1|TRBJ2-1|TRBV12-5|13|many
TGTGCTAGTGGTTTGGGCGGGACAGGCGAGCAGTTCTTC
CASGLGGTGEQFF
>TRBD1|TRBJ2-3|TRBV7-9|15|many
TGTGCCAGCAGCCCCGGACAGGGTGGGACAGATACGCAGTATTTT
CASSPGQGGTDTQYF
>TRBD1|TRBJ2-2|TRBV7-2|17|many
TGTGCCAGCGGCCCCACCCGGGACAGGGGAAACACCGGGGAGCTGTTTTTT
CASGPTRDRGNTGELFF
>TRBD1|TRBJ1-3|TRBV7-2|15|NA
TGTGCCAGCAGCTTAGACAGGGGACCTGGAAACACCATATATTTT
CASSLDRGPGNTIYF
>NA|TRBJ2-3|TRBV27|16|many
TGTGCCAGCAGTCTATCCCCAGCCGGGAGCACAGATACGCAGTATTTT
CASSLSPAGSTDTQYF
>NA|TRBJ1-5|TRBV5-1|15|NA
TGCGCCAGCAGCTTGGGGGAGGGTAATGGGCAGCCCCAGCATTTT
CASSLGEGNGQPQHF
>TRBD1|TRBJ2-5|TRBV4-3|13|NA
TGCGCCAGCAGCCAATGGACAGGGGAGACCCAGTACTTC
CASSQWTGETQYF
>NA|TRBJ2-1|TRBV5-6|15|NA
TGTGCCAGCAGCTTGGTGCTAGCCGGGAGACCCGAGCAGTTCTTC
CASSLVLAGRPEQFF
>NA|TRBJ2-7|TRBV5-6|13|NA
TGTGCCAGCAGCTTGGGAGTGGGCTACGAGCAGTACTTC
CASSLGVGYEQYF
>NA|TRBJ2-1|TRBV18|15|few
TGTGCCAGCTCCATTTCAGCCCCACAAAGGAATGAGCAGTTCTTC
CASSISAPQRNEQFF
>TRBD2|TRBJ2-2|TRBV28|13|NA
TGTGCCTTGGGGAGGGCTAACACCGGGGAGCTGTTTTTT
CALGRANTGELFF
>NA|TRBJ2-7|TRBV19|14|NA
TGTGCCAGTAGTCCCCCCTGGAAAGGCGACGAGCAGTGCTTC
CASSPPWKGDEQCF
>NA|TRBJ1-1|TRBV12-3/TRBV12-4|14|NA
TGTGCCAGCTCTTGGAGGGAAAGGAACACTGAAGCTTTCTTT
CASSWRERNTEAFF
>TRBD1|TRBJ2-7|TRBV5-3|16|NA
TGTGCCAGCAGCTTGGGCCCGGACAGGGGGTCCAACGAGCAGTACTTC
CASSLGPDRGSNEQYF
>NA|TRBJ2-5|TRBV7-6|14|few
TGTGCCAGCAGCTACGACGATGGGGTTGAGACCCAGTACTTC
CASSYDDGVETQYF
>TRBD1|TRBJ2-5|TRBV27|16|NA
TGTGCCAGCAGTTTATCAGGGGGCGCTTTGTGGGAGACCCAGTACTTC
CASSLSGGALWETQYF
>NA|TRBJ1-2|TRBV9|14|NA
TGTGCCAGCAGCGCCTCAGCGGGCGCGGGGGGCTACACCTTC
CASSASAGAGGYTF
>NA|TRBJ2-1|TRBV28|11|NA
TGTGCCAGCACCCTTCGGGATGAGCAGTTCTTC
CASTLRDEQFF
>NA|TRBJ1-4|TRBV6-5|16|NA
TGTGCCAGCAGTTACGATCCCGGGACAACTAATGAAAAACTGTTTTTT
CASSYDPGTTNEKLFF
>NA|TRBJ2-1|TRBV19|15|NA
TGTGCCAGTCAACGGGGGGCCCTATCCTACAATGAGCAGTTCTTC
CASQRGALSYNEQFF
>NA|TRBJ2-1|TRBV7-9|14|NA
TGTGCCAGCAGCTTGGACTATTTCTACAATGAGCAGTTCTTC
CASSLDYFYNEQFF
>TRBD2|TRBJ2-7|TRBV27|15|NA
TGTGCCAGCAGTTTAAGACAGCGGGGCTCAGGAGAGCAGTACTTC
CASSLRQRGSGEQYF
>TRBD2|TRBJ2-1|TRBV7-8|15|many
TGTGCCAGCAGCCAGATGCTAGCGGAGTACAATGAGCAGTTCTTC
CASSQMLAEYNEQFF
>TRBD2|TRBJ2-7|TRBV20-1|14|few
TGCAGTGCTTTACGGACTAGCGGGGTTTACGAGCAGTACTTC
CSALRTSGVYEQYF
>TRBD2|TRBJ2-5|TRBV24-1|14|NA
TGTGCCACCAGCACTAGCGGGAGGGGGGAGAACCAGTACTTC
CATSTSGRGENQYF
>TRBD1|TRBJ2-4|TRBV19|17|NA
TGTGCCAGTAGCCCGGTGGACAGGAGTAAGGCCAAAAACATTCAGTACTTC
CASSPVDRSKAKNIQYF
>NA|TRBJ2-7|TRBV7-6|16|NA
TGTGCCAGCAGCTTGCCTACAGTTTCCAGCTCCTACGAGCAGTACTTC
CASSLPTVSSSYEQYF
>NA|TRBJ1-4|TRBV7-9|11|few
TGTGCCAGCAGCTCCTCGTTAGAACTGTTTTTT
CASSSSLELFF
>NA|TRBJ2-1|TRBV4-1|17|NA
TGCGCCAGCAGCCAAGATAGGACTTACTCGGGGAACAATGAGCAGTTCTTC
CASSQDRTYSGNNEQFF
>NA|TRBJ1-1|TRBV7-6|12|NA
TGTGCCAGCAGCTTAGTCCCCACTGAAGCTTTCTTT
CASSLVPTEAFF
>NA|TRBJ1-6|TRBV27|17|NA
TGTGCCAGCAGTTTATCTTCCAGCGAGACAGCTAATTCACCCCTCCACTTT
CASSLSSSETANSPLHF
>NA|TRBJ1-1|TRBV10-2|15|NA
TGCGCCAGCAGTGAGACCGGGACATTGACCGGTGAAGCTTTCTTT
CASSETGTLTGEAFF
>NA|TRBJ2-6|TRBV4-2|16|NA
TGTGCCAGCAGCCCCGCCCAGGGTCCCGGGGCCAACGTCCTGACTTTC
CASSPAQGPGANVLTF
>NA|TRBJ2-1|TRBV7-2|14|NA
TGTGCCAGCAGCTTAGGGGGGTGGCTTAATGAGCAGTTCTTC
CASSLGGWLNEQFF
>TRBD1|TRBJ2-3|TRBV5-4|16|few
TGTGCCAGCAGCGGGGGACAGGGGGCTTTAACAGATACGCAGTATTTT
CASSGGQGALTDTQYF
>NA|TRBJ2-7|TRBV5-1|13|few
TGCGCCAGCAGCTTGGAGGGAACCTACGAGCAGTACTTC
CASSLEGTYEQYF
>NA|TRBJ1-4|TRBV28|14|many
TGTGCCAGCAGTTTAGGGGGTTCGCTTGAAAAACTGTTTTTT
CASSLGGSLEKLFF
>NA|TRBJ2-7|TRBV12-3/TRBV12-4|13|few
TGTGCCAGCAGCGGACAAGGCTCCTACGAGCAGTACTTC
CASSGQGSYEQYF
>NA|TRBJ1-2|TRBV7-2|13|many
TGTGCCAGCAGCTCCCGTGGGGGGGATGGCTACACCTTC
CASSSRGGDGYTF
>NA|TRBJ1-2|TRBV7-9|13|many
TGTGCCAGCAGTCTAGGGCAGTCCTATGGCTACACCTTC
CASSLGQSYGYTF
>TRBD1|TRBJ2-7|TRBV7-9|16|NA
TGTGCCAGCAGCCCTGGTCCCGGGACAGGAACCTACGAGCAGTACTTC
CASSPGPGTGTYEQYF
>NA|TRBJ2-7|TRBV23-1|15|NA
TGCGCCAGCAGTCTACCTACGGAGGGTACCCACGAGCAGTACTTC
CASSLPTEGTHEQYF
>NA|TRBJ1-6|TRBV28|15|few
TGTGCCAGCAGTTTAAGCGGGCCGATTAATTCACCCCTCCACTTT
CASSLSGPINSPLHF
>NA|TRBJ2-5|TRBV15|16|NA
TGTGCCACCAGCAAGAGGAGCATCGGAGGGGAAGAGACCCAGTACTTC
CATSKRSIGGEETQYF
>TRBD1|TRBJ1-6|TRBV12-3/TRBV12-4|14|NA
TGTGCCAGCAGTTTAACCCCCCAGGGGGCACCCCTCCACTTT
CASSLTPQGAPLHF
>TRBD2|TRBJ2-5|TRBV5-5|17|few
TGTGCCAGCAGCCTTGGGACTAGATGGGCGCTGAGAGAGACCCAGTACTTC
CASSLGTRWALRETQYF
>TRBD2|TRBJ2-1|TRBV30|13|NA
TGTGCCTCCCGCGTAGCGGGAGACGACGAGCAGTTCTTC
CASRVAGDDEQFF
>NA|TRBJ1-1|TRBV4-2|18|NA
TGTGCCAGCAGCCAAGATCGGTTTGGGGGAGGAAGGGGCACTGAAGCTTTCTTT
CASSQDRFGGGRGTEAFF
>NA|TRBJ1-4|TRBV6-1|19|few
TGTGCCAGCAGTACAAACTCAGGGGTGGGAGGAGGGGATCGTGAAAAACTGTTTTTT
CASSTNSGVGGGDREKLFF
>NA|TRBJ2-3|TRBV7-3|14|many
TGTGCCAGCAGCTTGCAGCCTAGCACAGATACGCAGTATTTT
CASSLQPSTDTQYF
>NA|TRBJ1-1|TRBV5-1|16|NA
TGCGCCAGCAGCTTCGGGGGGGGAGAAATGAACACTGAAGCTTTCTTT
CASSFGGGEMNTEAFF
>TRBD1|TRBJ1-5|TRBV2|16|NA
TGTGCCAGCAGCCTTAGAGGGGGACAGGGGCATCAGCCCCAGCATTTT
CASSLRGGQGHQPQHF
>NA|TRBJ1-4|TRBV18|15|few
TGTGCCAGCTCACCACTTCAGAGTACTAATGAAAAACTGTTTTTT
CASSPLQSTNEKLFF
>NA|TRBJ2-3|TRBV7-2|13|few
TGTGCCAGCAGCCGTTCCACGGCAGATACGCAGTATTTT
CASSRSTADTQYF
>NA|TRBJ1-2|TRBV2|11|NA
TGTGCCAGCAGTGAAGAGCATGGCTACACCTTC
CASSEEHGYTF
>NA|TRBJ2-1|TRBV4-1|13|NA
TGCGCCAGCAGCCAAGGAGGGGTGGGTGAGCAGTTCTTC
CASSQGGVGEQFF
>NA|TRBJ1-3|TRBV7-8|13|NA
TGTGCCAGCAGCTTCAGGAGGGGAAACACCATATATTTT
CASSFRRGNTIYF
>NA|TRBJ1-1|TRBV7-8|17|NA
TGTGCCAGCAGCTTAGCCCGGTTACCGGGACACAACACTGAAGCTTTCTTT
CASSLARLPGHNTEAFF
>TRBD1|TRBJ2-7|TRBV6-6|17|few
TGTGCCAGCAGTTACGGACAGGGTGCCGTCGGATCCTACGAGCAGTACTTC
CASSYGQGAVGSYEQYF